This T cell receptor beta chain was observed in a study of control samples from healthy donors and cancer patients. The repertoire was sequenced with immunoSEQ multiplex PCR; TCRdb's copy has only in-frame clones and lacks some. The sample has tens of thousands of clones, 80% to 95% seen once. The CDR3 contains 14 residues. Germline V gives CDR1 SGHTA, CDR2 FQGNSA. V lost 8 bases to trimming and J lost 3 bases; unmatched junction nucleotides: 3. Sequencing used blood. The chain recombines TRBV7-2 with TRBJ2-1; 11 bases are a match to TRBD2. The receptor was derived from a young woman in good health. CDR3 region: CASASGGIYNEQFF. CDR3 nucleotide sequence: TGTGCCAGCGCTAGCGGGGGGATCTACAATGAGCAGTTCTTC.